The present entry profiles one T cell receptor (beta chain) with its context. Its antigen remains unidentified. Other DNA sequences in this specimen translate into the identical CDR3. The data belong to a study of graft-versus-host responses after intestinal transplantation. Study-level findings and limits: Present in recipient marrow, GvH clones included some that appeared first in ileum or blood.

Here immunoSEQ multiplex PCR was the method, and the copy in TCRdb shows in-frame clones only, minus some. The data hold over 100,000 clones, with roughly 95% observed a single time. The sequencing used unstimulated CD8+ T cells sorted from spleen or lymph node cells, collected before intestinal transplant. The receptor was isolated from a human donor who received an intestinal transplant.

The CDR3 is CASSLTVNTGELFF. Written as DNA, the CDR3 is TGTGCCAGCAGCTTGACTGTTAACACCGGGGAGCTGTTTTTT. This sequence joins TRBV5-6 and TRBJ2-2; D is unresolved. V gave up 1 base and J gave up 2 bases, with 6 bases separating them. CDR3 length equals 14 residues. In germline, CDR1 is SGHDT, CDR2 YYEEEE.